Shown below are 4 T cell receptor beta chains from a single sample sequenced in a study of shared clonotypes between healthy human individuals. Produced via immunoSEQ multiplex PCR; TCRdb's table is partial and in-frame only. The sample has hundreds of thousands of clones, about 95% seen once. Sequencing was performed on naive CD4+ T cells sorted from blood. Documented subset: CD45RA+ positively selected. All receptors come from a woman aged 25-40 years in good health.

The chain joins TRBV5-1 to TRBJ1-2, with D uncertain. CDR1 SGHRS and CDR2 YFSETQ come from the germline V gene. With 8 bases removed from V and 1 base from J, the gap between germline ends came to 24 bases. This CDR3 is built from 17 residues. CDR3 sequence (DNA): TGCGCCAGTCGGATAGGCCGTTCCGACCCTCTTAACTATGGCTACACCTTC. Amino acids: CASRIGRSDPLNYGYTF. The variable domain in full, with the rest retrieved from reference TRBV5-1 and TRBJ1-2, is KAGVTQTPRYLIKTRGQQVTLSCSPISGHRSVSWYQQTPGQGLQFLFEYFSETQRNKGNFPGRFSGRQFSNSRSEMNVSTLELGDSALYLCASRIGRSDPLNYGYTFGSGTRLTVV.

The J gene is TRBJ2-5, the V gene TRBV6-5, with a possible D match to TRBD1 (6 bases). The CDR3 is 14 residues long. CDR1 MNHEY and CDR2 SVGAGI come from the germline V gene. Trimming removed 8 bases from V and 4 bases from J, with 17 bases in between. In DNA, the CDR3 is TGTGCCAGCGGACCTGACAGGCGACGAGAGACCCAGTACTTC. Translation gives CASGPDRRRETQYF.

The V and J genes are TRBV5-1 and TRBJ2-5; TRBD2 aligns across 14 bases. The J call could be wrong; TRBJ2-7 is a better fit for the DNA end. Germline assignment: CDR1 SGHRS and CDR2 YFSETQ. The CDR3 runs to 15 residues. This CDR3 is CASSWGLAGAYEQYF. CDR3 nucleotide sequence: TGCGCCAGCAGCTGGGGACTAGCGGGAGCTTACGAGCAGTACTTC.

This chain joins TRBV6-5 and TRBJ2-5; D unclear. CDR1 and CDR2 from the germline V gene are MNHEY and SVGAGI. This CDR3 has 15 residues. Trimming pared 5 bases from V and 4 bases from J, leaving 17 bases between. CDR3 in DNA: TGTGCCAGCAGTCCCTGGACGGACCCAGCAGAGACCCAGTACTTC. As protein: CASSPWTDPAETQYF.